This TCR beta chain was retrieved from a study of shared clonotypes between healthy human individuals. Background on the study: Serving as donors were two women and a few men, whose ages spanned 18 to 49.

Regarding this clone: No antigen is known for it.

Study-wide findings and caveats: Depth was large, yet rarefaction showed that sorted-subset sequencing was incomplete. Against clonotypes common to all four donors, non-shared ones had lower generation probabilities. Investigators collected only blood, and repertoires in tissues likely differ.

TCRdb keeps only in-frame clones here, not all; method: immunoSEQ multiplex PCR. The table lists about 1 million clones, approximately 72% of them singletons, with approximately 1.5% in the top ten. Material for sequencing was memory CD4+ T cells sorted from blood. Subset defined: CD45RA-negative fraction. The receptor comes from a man younger than 35 in good health.

This CDR3 is CAWSVMAGAEAFF. CDR3 coding DNA: TGTGCCTGGAGTGTTATGGCGGGGGCTGAAGCTTTCTTT. V usage is TRBV30 and J usage is TRBJ1-1; possible D gene TRBD1, 5 bases. This CDR3 comprises 13 residues. Trimming removed 0 bases from V and 6 bases from J, with 11 bases in between. Germline V gene data show CDR1 as GTSNPN and CDR2 as SVGIG (reference sequence).